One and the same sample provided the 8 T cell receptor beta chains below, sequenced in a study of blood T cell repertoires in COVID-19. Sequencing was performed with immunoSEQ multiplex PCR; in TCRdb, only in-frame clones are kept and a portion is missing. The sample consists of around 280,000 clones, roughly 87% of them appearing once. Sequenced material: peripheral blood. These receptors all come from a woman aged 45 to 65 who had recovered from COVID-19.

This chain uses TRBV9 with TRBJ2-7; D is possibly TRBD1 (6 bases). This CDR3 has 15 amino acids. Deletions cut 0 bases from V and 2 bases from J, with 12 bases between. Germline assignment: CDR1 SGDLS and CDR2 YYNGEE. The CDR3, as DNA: TGTGCCAGCAGCGTAGGGACAGCGATAACCTACGAGCAGTACTTC. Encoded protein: CASSVGTAITYEQYF.

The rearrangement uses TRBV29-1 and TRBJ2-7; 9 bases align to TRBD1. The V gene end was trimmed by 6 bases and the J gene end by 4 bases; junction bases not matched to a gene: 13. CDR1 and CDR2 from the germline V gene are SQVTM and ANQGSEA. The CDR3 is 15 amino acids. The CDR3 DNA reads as TGCAGCGTATCCTGGGGACAGGGACCAAATTACGAGCAGTACTTC. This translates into CSVSWGQGPNYEQYF.

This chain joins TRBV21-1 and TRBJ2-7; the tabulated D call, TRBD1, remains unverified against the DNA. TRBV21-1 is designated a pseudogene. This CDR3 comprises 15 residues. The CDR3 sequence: CASSEPGQASHEQYF. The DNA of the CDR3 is TGTGCCAGCTCCGAACCGGGACAGGCGTCGCACGAGCAGTACTTC.

The CDR3 DNA reads as TGTGCCAGCAGTGGGACAGGGGAATTCTACAATGAGCAGTTCTTC. As protein: CASSGTGEFYNEQFF. The chain couples TRBV28 to TRBJ2-1, with 10 bases matching TRBD1. The V segment lost 5 bases and the J segment 3 bases; nucleotides outside the gene matches: 4. CDR3 length equals 15 residues. CDR1 MDHEN and CDR2 SYDVKM come from the germline V gene.

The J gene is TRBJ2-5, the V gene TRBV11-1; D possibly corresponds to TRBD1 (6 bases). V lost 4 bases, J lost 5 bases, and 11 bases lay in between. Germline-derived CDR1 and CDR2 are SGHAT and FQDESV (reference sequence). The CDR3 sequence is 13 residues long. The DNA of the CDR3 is TGTGCCAGCAGCTCCAGGGGTGGGGAGACCCAGTACTTC. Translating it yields CASSSRGGETQYF.

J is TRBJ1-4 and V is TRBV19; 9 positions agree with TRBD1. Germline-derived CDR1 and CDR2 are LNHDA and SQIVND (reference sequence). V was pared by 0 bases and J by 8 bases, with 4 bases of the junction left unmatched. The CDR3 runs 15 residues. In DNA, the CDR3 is TGTGCCAGTAGTATAGAACAGGGGGCGCAGGAAAAACTGTTTTTT. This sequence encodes CASSIEQGAQEKLFF. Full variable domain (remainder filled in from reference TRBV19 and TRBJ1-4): DGGITQSPKYLFRKEGQNVTLSCEQNLNHDAMYWYRQDPGQGLRLIYYSQIVNDFQKGDIAEGYSVSREKKESFPLTVTSAQKNPTAFYLCASSIEQGAQEKLFFGSGTQLSVL.

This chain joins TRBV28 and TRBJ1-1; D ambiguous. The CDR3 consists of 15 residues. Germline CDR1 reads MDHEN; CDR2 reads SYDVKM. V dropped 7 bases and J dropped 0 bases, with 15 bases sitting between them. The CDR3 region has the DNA TGTGCCAGCATCCTTTCCGGAGTCTTGAACACTGAAGCTTTCTTT. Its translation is CASILSGVLNTEAFF.

The CDR3 here is CASTTSGYNEQFF. Here the CDR3 DNA reads TGCGCCAGCACTACTAGCGGTTACAATGAGCAGTTCTTC. The genes are TRBV5-1 and TRBJ2-1, with 8 bases fitting TRBD2. The CDR3 sequence is 13 residues long. The germline gives CDR1 SGHRS, CDR2 YFSETQ. V gave up 6 bases and J gave up 4 bases; unmatched junction bases: 3.